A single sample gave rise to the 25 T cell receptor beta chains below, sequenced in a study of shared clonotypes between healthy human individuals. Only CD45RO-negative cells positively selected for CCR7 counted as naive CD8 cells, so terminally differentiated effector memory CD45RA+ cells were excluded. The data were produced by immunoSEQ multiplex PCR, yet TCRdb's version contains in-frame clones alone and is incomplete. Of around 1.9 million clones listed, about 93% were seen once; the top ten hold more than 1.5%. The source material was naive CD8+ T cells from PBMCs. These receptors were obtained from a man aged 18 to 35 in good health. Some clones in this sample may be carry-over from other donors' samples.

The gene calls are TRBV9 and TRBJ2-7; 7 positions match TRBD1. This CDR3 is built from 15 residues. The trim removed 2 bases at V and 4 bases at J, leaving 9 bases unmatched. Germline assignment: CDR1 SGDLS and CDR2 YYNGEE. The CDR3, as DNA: TGTGCCAGCAGCGTCGAGACAGGGCTACCTTACGAGCAGTACTTC. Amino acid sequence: CASSVETGLPYEQYF. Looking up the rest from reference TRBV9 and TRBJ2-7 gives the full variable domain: DSGVTQTPKHLITATGQRVTLRCSPRSGDLSVYWYQQSLDQGLQFLIQYYNGEERAKGNILERFSAQQFPDLHSELNLSSLELGDSALYFCASSVETGLPYEQYFGPGTRLTVT.

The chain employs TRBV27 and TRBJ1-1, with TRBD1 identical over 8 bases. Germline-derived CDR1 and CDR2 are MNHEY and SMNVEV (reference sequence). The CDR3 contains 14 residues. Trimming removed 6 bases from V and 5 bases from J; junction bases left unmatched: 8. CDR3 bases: TGTGCCAGCAGGCAGCCAGGGGGCTGGACTGAAGCTTTCTTT. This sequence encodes CASRQPGGWTEAFF.

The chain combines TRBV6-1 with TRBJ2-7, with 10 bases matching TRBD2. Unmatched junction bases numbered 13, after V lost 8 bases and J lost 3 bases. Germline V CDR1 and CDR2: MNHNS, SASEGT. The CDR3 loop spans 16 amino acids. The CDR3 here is CASGGWTSGRSYEQYF. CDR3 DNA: TGTGCCAGCGGTGGCTGGACTAGCGGTAGGAGCTACGAGCAGTACTTC.

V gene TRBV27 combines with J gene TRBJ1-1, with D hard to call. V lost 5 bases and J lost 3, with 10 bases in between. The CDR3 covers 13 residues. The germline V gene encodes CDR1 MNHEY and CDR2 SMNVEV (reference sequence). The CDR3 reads CASSPGLYTEAFF. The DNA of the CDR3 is TGTGCCAGCAGTCCTGGCCTATACACTGAAGCTTTCTTT.

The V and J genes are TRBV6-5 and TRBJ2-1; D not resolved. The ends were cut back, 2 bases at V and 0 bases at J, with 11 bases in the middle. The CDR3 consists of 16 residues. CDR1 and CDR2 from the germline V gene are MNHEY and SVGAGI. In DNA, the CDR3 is TGTGCCAGCAGTTACGGCGTCAGGCCCTCCTACAATGAGCAGTTCTTC. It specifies CASSYGVRPSYNEQFF.

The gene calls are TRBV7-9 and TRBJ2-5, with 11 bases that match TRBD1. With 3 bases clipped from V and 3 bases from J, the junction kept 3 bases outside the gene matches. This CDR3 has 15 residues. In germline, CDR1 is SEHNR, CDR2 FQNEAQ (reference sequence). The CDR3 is CASSFPGQGEETQYF. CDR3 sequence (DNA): TGTGCCAGCAGCTTTCCGGGACAGGGGGAAGAGACCCAGTACTTC.

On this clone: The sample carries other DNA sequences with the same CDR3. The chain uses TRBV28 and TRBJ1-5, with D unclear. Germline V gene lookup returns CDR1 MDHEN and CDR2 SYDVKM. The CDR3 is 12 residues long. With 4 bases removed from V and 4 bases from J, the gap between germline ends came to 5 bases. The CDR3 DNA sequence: TGTGCCAGCAGTTGGGGAAATCAGCCCCAGCATTTT. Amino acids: CASSWGNQPQHF.

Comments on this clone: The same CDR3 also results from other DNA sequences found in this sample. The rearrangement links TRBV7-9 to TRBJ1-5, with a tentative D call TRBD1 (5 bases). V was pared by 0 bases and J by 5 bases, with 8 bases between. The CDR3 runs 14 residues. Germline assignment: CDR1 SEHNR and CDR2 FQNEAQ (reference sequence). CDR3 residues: CASSLAPGDQPQHF. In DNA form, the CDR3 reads TGTGCCAGCAGCTTAGCTCCGGGGGATCAGCCCCAGCATTTT.

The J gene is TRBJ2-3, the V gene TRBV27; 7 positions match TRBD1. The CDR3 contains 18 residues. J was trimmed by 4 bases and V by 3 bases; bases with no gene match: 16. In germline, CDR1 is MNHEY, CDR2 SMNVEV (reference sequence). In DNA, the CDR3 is TGTGCCAGCAGTTTGATCGGCTCCTTACAGGGGTTCCCAGATACGCAGTATTTT. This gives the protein CASSLIGSLQGFPDTQYF.

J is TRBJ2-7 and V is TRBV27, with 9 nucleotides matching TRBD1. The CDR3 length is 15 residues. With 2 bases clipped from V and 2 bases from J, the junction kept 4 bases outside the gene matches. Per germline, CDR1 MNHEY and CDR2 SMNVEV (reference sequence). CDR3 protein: CASSLVGQGTYEQYF. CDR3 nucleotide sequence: TGTGCCAGCAGTTTAGTGGGACAGGGAACCTACGAGCAGTACTTC.

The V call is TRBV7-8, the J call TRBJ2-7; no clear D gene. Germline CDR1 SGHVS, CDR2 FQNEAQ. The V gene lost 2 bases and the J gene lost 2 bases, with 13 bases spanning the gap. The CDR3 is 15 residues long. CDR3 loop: CASSLLGDSTYEQYF. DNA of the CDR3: TGTGCCAGCAGCTTATTAGGTGATAGTACCTACGAGCAGTACTTC.

The CDR3 sequence is CASSQGELVADTQYF. The CDR3 region has the DNA TGTGCCAGCAGCCAAGGGGAACTAGTGGCAGATACGCAGTATTTT. This sequence joins TRBV4-2 and TRBJ2-3, with D possibly matching TRBD2 (5 bases). The CDR3 sequence is 15 residues long. Trimming removed 1 base at V and 4 bases at J, with 12 bases between. Germline CDR1 LGHNA, CDR2 YNFKEQ.

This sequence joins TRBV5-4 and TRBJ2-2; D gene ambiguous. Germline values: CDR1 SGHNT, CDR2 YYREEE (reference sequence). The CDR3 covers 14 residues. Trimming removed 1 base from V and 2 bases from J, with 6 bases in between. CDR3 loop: CASSLPSNTGELFF. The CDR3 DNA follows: TGTGCCAGCAGCTTGCCCTCTAACACCGGGGAGCTGTTTTTT. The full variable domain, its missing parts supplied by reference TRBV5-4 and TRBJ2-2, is ETGVTQSPTHLIKTRGQQVTLRCSSQSGHNTVSWYQQALGQGPQFIFQYYREEENGRGNFPPRFSGLQFPNYSSELNVNALELDDSALYLCASSLPSNTGELFFGEGSRLTVL.

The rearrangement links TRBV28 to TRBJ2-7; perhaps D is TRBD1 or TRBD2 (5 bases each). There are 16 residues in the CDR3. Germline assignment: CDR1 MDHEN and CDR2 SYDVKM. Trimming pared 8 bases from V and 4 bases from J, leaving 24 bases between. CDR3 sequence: CASSFFRDPTPYEQYF. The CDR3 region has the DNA TGTGCCAGCTCATTCTTCCGGGACCCTACACCATACGAGCAGTACTTC.

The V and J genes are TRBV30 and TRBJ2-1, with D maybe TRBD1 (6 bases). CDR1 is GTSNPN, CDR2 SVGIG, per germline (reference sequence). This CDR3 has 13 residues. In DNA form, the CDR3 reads TGTGCGTCGTCTGACAGGTCCTACAATGAGCAGTTCTTC. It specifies CASSDRSYNEQFF.

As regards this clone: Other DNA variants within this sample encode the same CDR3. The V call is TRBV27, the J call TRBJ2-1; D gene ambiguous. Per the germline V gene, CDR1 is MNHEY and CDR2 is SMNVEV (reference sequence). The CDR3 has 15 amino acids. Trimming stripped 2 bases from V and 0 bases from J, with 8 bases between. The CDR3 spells CASSLRASSYNEQFF. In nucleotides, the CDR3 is TGTGCCAGCAGTTTACGGGCAAGCTCCTACAATGAGCAGTTCTTC.

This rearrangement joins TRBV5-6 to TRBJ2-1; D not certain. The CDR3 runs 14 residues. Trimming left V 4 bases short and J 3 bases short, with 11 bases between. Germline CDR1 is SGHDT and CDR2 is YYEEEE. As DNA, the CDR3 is TGTGCCAGCAGCCACCCCGAGGTCTACAATGAGCAGTTCTTC. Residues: CASSHPEVYNEQFF.

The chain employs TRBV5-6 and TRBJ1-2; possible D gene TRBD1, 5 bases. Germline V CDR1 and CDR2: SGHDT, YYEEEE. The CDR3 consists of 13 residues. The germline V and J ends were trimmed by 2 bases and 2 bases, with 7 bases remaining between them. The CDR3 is CASSFRDNYGYTF. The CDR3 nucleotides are TGTGCCAGCAGCTTCAGGGACAACTATGGCTACACCTTC.

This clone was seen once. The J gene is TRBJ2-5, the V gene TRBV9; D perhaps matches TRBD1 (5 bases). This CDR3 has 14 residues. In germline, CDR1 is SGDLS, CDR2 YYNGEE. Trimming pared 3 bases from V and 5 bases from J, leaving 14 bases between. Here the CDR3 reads CASSADRWGETQYF. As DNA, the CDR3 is TGTGCCAGCAGCGCTGACAGATGGGGCGAGACCCAGTACTTC.

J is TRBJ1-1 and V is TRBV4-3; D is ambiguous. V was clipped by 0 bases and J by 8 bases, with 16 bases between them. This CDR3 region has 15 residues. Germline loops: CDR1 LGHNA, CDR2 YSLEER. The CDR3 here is CASSQDRELPEEAFF. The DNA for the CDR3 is TGCGCCAGCAGCCAAGATCGCGAGTTACCAGAAGAAGCTTTCTTT.

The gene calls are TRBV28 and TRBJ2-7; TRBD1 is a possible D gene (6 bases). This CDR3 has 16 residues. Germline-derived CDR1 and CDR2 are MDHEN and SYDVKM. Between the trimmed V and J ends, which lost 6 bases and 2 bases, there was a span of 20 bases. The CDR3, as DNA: TGTGCCAGCAGCTCTGTGCAGACAGGACTTACCTACGAGCAGTACTTC. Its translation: CASSSVQTGLTYEQYF.

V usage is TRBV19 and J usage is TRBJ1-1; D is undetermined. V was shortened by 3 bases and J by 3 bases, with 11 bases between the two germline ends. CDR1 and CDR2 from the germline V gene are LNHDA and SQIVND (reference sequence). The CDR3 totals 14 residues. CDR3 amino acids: CASSIQELDTEAFF. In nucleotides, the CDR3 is TGTGCCAGTAGTATTCAGGAATTGGACACTGAAGCTTTCTTT.

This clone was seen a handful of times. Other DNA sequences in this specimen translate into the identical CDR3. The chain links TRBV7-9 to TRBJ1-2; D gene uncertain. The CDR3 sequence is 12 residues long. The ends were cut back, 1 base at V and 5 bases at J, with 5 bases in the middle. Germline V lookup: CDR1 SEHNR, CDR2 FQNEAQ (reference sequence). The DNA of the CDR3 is TGTGCCAGCAGCTTAGGTACATATGGCTACACCTTC. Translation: CASSLGTYGYTF.

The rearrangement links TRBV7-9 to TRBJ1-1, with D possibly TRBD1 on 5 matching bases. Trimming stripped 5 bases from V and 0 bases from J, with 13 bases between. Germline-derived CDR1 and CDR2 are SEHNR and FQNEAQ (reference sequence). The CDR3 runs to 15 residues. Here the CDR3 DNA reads TGTGCCAGCAGCCCTTCGACAGCTATGAACACTGAAGCTTTCTTT. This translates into CASSPSTAMNTEAFF.

CDR3 loop: CAISEEGGTYNEQFF. DNA for the CDR3: TGTGCCATCAGTGAAGAGGGGGGGACCTACAATGAGCAGTTCTTC. The rearrangement uses TRBV10-3 and TRBJ2-1, with D possibly matching TRBD2 (7 bases). The germline V gene encodes CDR1 ENHRY and CDR2 SYGVKD. The V and J ends lost 3 bases and 2 bases respectively, with 11 bases between them. The CDR3 extends over 15 amino acids.